These 30 T cell receptor beta chains originate from one sample sequenced in a study of vaccination and CD4 T cells after COVID-19. Treatment given: approximately nine-day PBMC culture with coronavirus spike peptide pools or control peptides (ViraFEST assay). For these receptors, no antigen is known. The study sequenced cultured CD4+ T cell DNA using the Oncomine TCR Beta short-read assay. Via MiXCR, TCRdb re-called the PCR reads, giving one row per CDR3 protein. The data contain about 15,000 distinct CDR3 sequences, 20% to 25% of them seen just once; the ten biggest clones take up 12%. Sequencing was performed on CD4+ T cells from blood, cultured in vitro, taken before SARS-CoV-2 vaccination. The receptors stem from a human donor who received a COVID-19 vaccine.

The V and J genes are TRBV15 and TRBJ2-7, with 7 bases aligning to TRBD1. The germline CDR1 and CDR2 sequences are LNHNV and YYDKDF (reference sequence). The CDR3 loop spans 14 amino acids. Trimming at V came to 0 bases and at J to 2 bases, leaving 1 base not matched to a gene. CDR3 in DNA: TGTGCCACCAGCAGAGAGACAGGGCCCTACGAGCAGTACTTC. It specifies CATSRETGPYEQYF.

This clonotype is medium-sized in the sample. V is TRBV19 and J is TRBJ2-5, with 11 nucleotides matching TRBD2. Germline CDR1 and CDR2: LNHDA and SQIVND (reference sequence). V gave up 5 bases and J gave up 2 bases; unmatched junction bases: 13. The CDR3 contains 18 residues. DNA for the CDR3: TGTGCCAGTAGTCCCTCCGCCCGACTAGCGGGGAGACAAGAGACCCAGTACTTC. The encoded protein is CASSPSARLAGRQETQYF.

The sample holds a few counts of this clonotype. This chain links TRBV10-3 with TRBJ2-3; a weak D match, TRBD1 (5 bases). V was trimmed by 3 bases and J by 4 bases, leaving 17 bases between them. The CDR3 consists of 16 residues. CDR1 and CDR2 (germline): ENHRY, SYGVKD. The CDR3 is CAISDDGAGRPDTQYF. CDR3 nucleotides: TGTGCCATCAGTGATGATGGGGCAGGGCGGCCAGATACGCAGTATTTT.

Of note for this clonotype: Given a much more abundant clone one base away, this may be a read error. The chain employs TRBV27 and TRBJ1-6; D gene ambiguous. Germline CDR1 is MNHEY and CDR2 is SMNVEV (reference sequence). V gave up 2 bases and J gave up 7 bases, with 12 bases separating them. The CDR3 runs to 15 residues. CDR3 protein: CASSLREAGNSPLHF. The CDR3 DNA follows: TGTGCCAGCAGTTTAAGGGAAGCGGGCAATTCACCCCTCCACTTT.

The table lists this clonotype with a count of one. The rearrangement uses TRBV5-1 and TRBJ1-1; tentative D call: TRBD1 (5 bases). The ends were cut back, 4 bases at V and 0 bases at J, with 10 bases in the middle. The CDR3 is 14 residues long. Germline values: CDR1 SGHRS, CDR2 YFSETQ. The CDR3 is CASSVQGMNTEAFF. The CDR3 region has the DNA TGCGCCAGCAGCGTGCAGGGAATGAACACTGAAGCTTTCTTT.

Only a few counts were recorded for this clonotype. V is TRBV20-1 and J is TRBJ2-1, with D perhaps TRBD2 (7 bases). Per germline, CDR1 DFQATT and CDR2 SNEGSKA (reference sequence). The CDR3 is 16 amino acids. V shed 2 bases and J shed 4 bases, with 18 bases lying between them. CDR3 residues: CSARPEAGGLYNEQFF. The CDR3 DNA reads as TGCAGTGCTAGACCTGAGGCCGGGGGGCTATACAATGAGCAGTTCTTC.

The V call is TRBV2, the J call TRBJ1-5; TRBD1 aligns across 7 bases. The CDR3 consists of 14 residues. With V trimmed by 6 bases and J by 5 bases, 7 bases remained unmatched. The germline V gene encodes CDR1 SNHLY and CDR2 FYNNEI. The CDR3 reads CASSRGGTYQPQHF. CDR3 bases: TGTGCCAGCAGCAGGGGGGGGACCTATCAGCCCCAGCATTTT.

In its sample, this clonotype was seen a few times. The genes are TRBV7-9 and TRBJ2-7; 7 positions match TRBD1. The V segment lost 6 bases and the J segment 2 bases; nucleotides outside the gene matches: 7. The CDR3 is 14 residues long. CDR1 is SEHNR and CDR2 is FQNEAQ in the germline V gene (reference sequence). Here the CDR3 reads CASSRQGTAYEQYF. The CDR3 DNA sequence: TGTGCCAGCAGTCGTCAAGGGACAGCCTACGAGCAGTACTTC. Full variable domain (rest looked up from reference TRBV7-9 and TRBJ2-7): DTGVSQNPRHKITKRGQNVTFRCDPISEHNRLYWYRQTLGQGPEFLTYFQNEAQLEKSRLLSDRFSAERPKGSFSTLEIQRTEQGDSAMYLCASSRQGTAYEQYFGPGTRLTVT.

This clonotype is termed medium-sized (0.01 to 0.1%). The rearrangement uses TRBV7-2 and TRBJ1-1; D gene ambiguous. CDR3 length equals 14 residues. Trimming took 1 base from V and 10 from J, leaving 16 bases between them. Germline V CDR1 and CDR2: SGHTA, FQGNSA. CDR3 amino acids: CASSLGVAPGGAFF. The DNA for the CDR3 is TGTGCCAGCAGCTTAGGGGTAGCGCCTGGTGGAGCTTTCTTT. The entire variable domain, with the rest obtained from reference TRBV7-2 and TRBJ1-1, is as follows: GAGVSQSPSNKVTEKGKDVELRCDPISGHTALYWYRQSLGQGLEFLIYFQGNSAPDKSGLPSDRFSAERTGGSVSTLTIQRTQQEDSAVYLCASSLGVAPGGAFFGQGTRLTVV.

This chain uses TRBV19 with TRBJ1-3; maybe TRBD1 (5 bases). The CDR3 is made up of 15 amino acids. V dropped 9 bases and J dropped 0 bases, with 15 bases sitting between them. Looked up from germline, CDR1 is LNHDA and CDR2 is SQIVND (reference sequence). Here the CDR3 reads CASRSQGFSGNTIYF. Written as DNA, the CDR3 is TGTGCCAGCCGCTCCCAGGGTTTCTCTGGAAACACCATATATTTT.

This clonotype is a singleton in its sample. One end of the junction is discordant with germline, which a read error may explain. This chain uses TRBV19 with TRBJ1-1, with 9 bases aligning to TRBD1. This CDR3 has 14 residues. Germline CDR1 LNHDA, CDR2 SQIVND (reference sequence). For the CDR3, the DNA is TGTGCCAGTAGTAGGGGACAGGGAGTCACTGAAGCTTCCTTT. This gives the protein CASSRGQGVTEASF.

This clonotype is medium-sized (0.01 to 0.1%). The chain is built from TRBV6-1 and TRBJ1-2; TRBD1 might be the D (6 bases). The CDR3 consists of 13 residues. The V and J ends lost 9 bases and 3 bases respectively, with 14 bases between them. Germline V gene lookup returns CDR1 MNHNS and CDR2 SASEGT. The CDR3 spells CASYSQGYYGYTF. DNA for the CDR3: TGTGCCAGTTACTCCCAGGGGTACTATGGCTACACCTTC.

This clonotype is labeled as medium-sized (0.01 to 0.1%). The chain employs TRBV20-1 and TRBJ1-6; no reliable D call. Trimming removed 1 base from V and 14 bases from J, with 12 bases in between. Germline loops: CDR1 DFQATT, CDR2 SNEGSKA (reference sequence). The CDR3 length is 12 residues. CDR3 in DNA: TGCAGTGCTAGAGTAGGATCGGAGGCCCTCCACTTT. Encoded protein: CSARVGSEALHF.

The V and J genes are TRBV6-1 and TRBJ2-7, with D hard to call. Between the trimmed V and J ends, which lost 1 base and 0 bases, there was a span of 10 bases. The length of the CDR3 is 15 residues. CDR1 is MNHNS and CDR2 is SASEGT in the germline V gene. The CDR3 reads CASSEGALLSYEQYF. CDR3 DNA: TGTGCCAGCAGTGAAGGAGCCCTTCTCTCCTACGAGCAGTACTTC.

In regard to this clonotype: The junction does not match germline at one end; this may be a read error. This chain joins TRBV5-6 and TRBJ1-2; D call uncertain. The CDR3 loop spans 12 amino acids. CDR1 is SGHDT, CDR2 YYEEEE, per germline. This chain's CDR3 is CTSSPLMDGYTF. The CDR3 nucleotides read TGTACCAGCAGCCCTCTCATGGATGGCTACACCTTC.

DNA of the CDR3: TGTGCCAGCAGCTCGGGGCTAGGGGGGGAGACCCAGTACTTC. Protein sequence: CASSSGLGGETQYF. This chain joins TRBV4-2 and TRBJ2-5; the D gene could be TRBD1 or TRBD2 (6 bases each). Germline V CDR1 and CDR2: LGHNA, YNFKEQ. There are 14 residues in the CDR3. V shed 5 bases and J shed 5 bases, with 15 bases lying between them.

In its sample, this clonotype was seen a few times. The chain joins TRBV12-3 or TRBV12-4 to TRBJ1-6, with D perhaps TRBD1 (5 bases). The CDR3 totals 15 residues. V was pared by 1 base and J by 6 bases, with 10 bases between. The CDR3 region is CASSLGQGSNSPLHF. CDR3 coding DNA: TGTGCCAGCAGTTTAGGCCAGGGTTCTAATTCACCCCTCCACTTT.

The rearrangement links TRBV21-1 to TRBJ2-3; TRBD2 is taken as the D call from the table, unchecked against the DNA. TRBV21-1 is classified as a pseudogene. This CDR3 is built from 17 residues. CDR3 amino acids: CASSRDQRGRYTDTQYF. For the CDR3, the DNA is TGTGCCAGCAGCAGGGACCAGCGGGGGAGATACACAGATACGCAGTATTTT.

The chain couples TRBV20-1 to TRBJ1-4, with D perhaps matching TRBD1 (6 bases). This CDR3 comprises 15 residues. Trimming took 2 bases from V and 4 from J, leaving 14 bases between them. Germline CDR1 is DFQATT and CDR2 is SNEGSKA (reference sequence). CDR3 sequence reads: CSARSTGSFNEKLFF. As DNA, the CDR3 is TGCAGTGCTAGATCGACAGGTAGCTTTAATGAAAAACTGTTTTTT.

Within the sample, this clonotype is medium-sized. This chain uses TRBV20-1 with TRBJ1-1; D not certain. V shed 3 bases and J shed 0 bases, with 23 bases lying between them. The CDR3 has 18 residues. From germline, CDR1 is DFQATT and CDR2 SNEGSKA (reference sequence). In DNA form, the CDR3 reads TGCAGTGCTAGTGATCGGACTAGGGCCTTGCTCATGAACACTGAAGCTTTCTTT. Translation: CSASDRTRALLMNTEAFF.

This chain uses TRBV6-1 with TRBJ1-1; possible D gene TRBD1, 5 bases. Trimming shortened V by 7 bases and J by 0 bases, and 18 bases separated the two germline ends. Looked up from germline, CDR1 is MNHNS and CDR2 is SASEGT. CDR3 size: 16 residues. DNA for the CDR3: TGTGCCAGCAATCCCGGACAACTTCGCATGAACACTGAAGCTTTCTTT. Translated: CASNPGQLRMNTEAFF.

The rearrangement links TRBV7-6 to TRBJ1-2, with D perhaps matching TRBD1 (6 bases). The CDR3 runs to 13 residues. V lost 1 base and J lost 6, with 9 bases in between. The germline gives CDR1 SGHVS, CDR2 FNYEAQ. The CDR3 sequence: CASSLVGGDGYTF. In DNA form, the CDR3 reads TGTGCCAGCAGCTTAGTAGGGGGGGATGGCTACACCTTC.

Comments on this clonotype: At one end the junction does not follow the germline gene, possibly because of a read error. The chain recombines TRBV27 with TRBJ2-5, with 9 bases identical to TRBD2. The CDR3 runs to 16 residues. In germline, CDR1 is MNHEY, CDR2 SMNVEV (reference sequence). Here the CDR3 reads CTSSLRRGGNQETQYF. The CDR3 DNA follows: TGTACCAGCAGTTTACGGCGGGGGGGTAACCAAGAGACCCAGTACTTC.

J is TRBJ1-1 and V is TRBV12-3 or TRBV12-4; D remains unclear. CDR3 size: 14 residues. V lost 5 bases and J 0 bases, leaving 10 bases between the germline ends. In nucleotides, the CDR3 is TGTGCCAGCAGTCCCATGAACATGAACACTGAAGCTTTCTTT. It yields the protein CASSPMNMNTEAFF.

Only a few counts were recorded for this clonotype. The chain links TRBV15 to TRBJ2-3; D unresolved. CDR1 and CDR2 (germline): LNHNV, YYDKDF (reference sequence). Trimming shortened V by 0 bases and J by 3 bases, and 4 bases separated the two germline ends. The CDR3 is made up of 13 amino acids. CDR3 residues: CATSRDKTDTQYF. As DNA, the CDR3 is TGTGCCACCAGCAGAGATAAGACAGATACGCAGTATTTT. Based on the CDR3 plus reference TRBV15 and TRBJ2-3, the full variable domain is DAMVIQNPRYQVTQFGKPVTLSCSQTLNHNVMYWYQQKSSQAPKLLFHYYDKDFNNEADTPDNFQSRRPNTSFCFLDIRSPGLGDTAMYLCATSRDKTDTQYFGPGTRLTVL.

The V and J genes are TRBV5-1 and TRBJ2-1, with TRBD2 matching 9 bases. Germline CDR1 is SGHRS and CDR2 is YFSETQ. The trim removed 6 bases at V and 0 bases at J, leaving 10 bases unmatched. The CDR3 runs to 17 residues. The DNA for the CDR3 is TGCGCCAGCATTGGGACTAGCCCGGCCCACTCCTACAATGAGCAGTTCTTC. It encodes CASIGTSPAHSYNEQFF.

This clonotype ranks as medium-sized (0.01 to 0.1%). The rearrangement uses TRBV20-1 and TRBJ1-2; 10 positions match TRBD1. Germline CDR1 is DFQATT and CDR2 is SNEGSKA (reference sequence). Germline trimming cut 4 bases from V and 3 bases from J; bases unmatched to any gene: 5. This CDR3 region has 14 residues. CDR3 protein: CSATPGQGHYGYTF. CDR3 in DNA: TGCAGTGCTACCCCGGGACAGGGGCACTATGGCTACACCTTC.

This clonotype was counted between two and nine times. V gene TRBV25-1 combines with J gene TRBJ2-5, with 10 bases fitting TRBD1. Germline CDR1 MGHDK, CDR2 SYGVNS. Trimming took 6 bases from V and 4 from J; bases not matched to a gene: 2. This CDR3 spans 13 amino acids. In nucleotides, the CDR3 is TGTGCCAGCAGCCGACAGGGGGCAGAGACCCAGTACTTC. Translated: CASSRQGAETQYF.

The chain combines TRBV18 with TRBJ1-2, with D unresolved. CDR3 length equals 16 residues. The germline V gene has CDR1 KGHSH and CDR2 LQKENI. V shed 3 bases and J shed 6 bases, with 20 bases lying between them. The CDR3 sequence is CASSPQQWRVLHGYTF. CDR3 sequence (DNA): TGTGCCAGCTCACCCCAACAGTGGAGGGTTTTACATGGCTACACCTTC.

The genes are TRBV28 and TRBJ1-6; 10 nucleotides match TRBD1. The V segment lost 6 bases and the J segment 7 bases; nucleotides outside the gene matches: 9. This CDR3 is built from 16 residues. Germline CDR1 reads MDHEN; CDR2 reads SYDVKM. The CDR3 nucleotides read TGTGCCAGCAGGAGGGGACAGGGGATGGAGAATTCACCCCTCCACTTT. Its translation is CASRRGQGMENSPLHF.